These 8 T cell receptor beta chains share one sample of origin, sequenced in a study of cytomegalovirus exposure and HLA in healthy donors. Amplification used 60 Vbeta primers and 13 Jbeta primers. The protocol was immunoSEQ multiplex PCR, while the TCRdb copy is restricted to in-frame clones and leaves out a portion. The table lists around 100,000 clones, roughly 76% of them singletons. Sequencing was done on a sample of PBMCs. The receptor set was obtained from a man aged 35 to 55 in good health and CMV-seronegative.

The chain links TRBV11-2 to TRBJ2-5; tentative D call: TRBD2 (5 bases). Germline CDR1 is SGHAT and CDR2 is FQNNGV. The CDR3 consists of 14 residues. V dropped 2 bases and J dropped 2 bases, with 9 bases sitting between them. For the CDR3, the DNA is TGTGCCAGCAGCTTACGACGGGATCAAGAGACCCAGTACTTC. Protein product: CASSLRRDQETQYF.

The V and J genes are TRBV19 and TRBJ2-7; 7 bases fit TRBD1. The CDR3 is 17 amino acids. J was trimmed by 0 bases and V by 1 base; bases with no gene match: 9. The germline CDR1 and CDR2 sequences are LNHDA and SQIVND (reference sequence). The CDR3 region has the DNA TGTGCCAGTAGTATAGGTTTTGGCGGACAGGTCTCCTACGAGCAGTACTTC. Residues: CASSIGFGGQVSYEQYF.

The J gene is TRBJ2-3, the V gene TRBV19; 9 bases fit TRBD2. The CDR3 contains 16 residues. The germline V gene has CDR1 LNHDA and CDR2 SQIVND (reference sequence). V shed 2 bases and J 5 bases; nucleotides not matched to a gene: 8. The CDR3: CASSISLAGGLDTQYF. The DNA for the CDR3 is TGTGCCAGTAGTATATCCCTCGCGGGGGGGCTAGATACGCAGTATTTT.

V gene TRBV11-2 combines with J gene TRBJ2-4; tentative D call: TRBD2 (6 bases). This CDR3 spans 15 amino acids. CDR1 is SGHAT, CDR2 FQNNGV, per germline. V shed 5 bases and J shed 0 bases, with 11 bases lying between them. Here the CDR3 DNA reads TGTGCCAGCAGCACGGGGGTATTAGCCAAAAACATTCAGTACTTC. Amino acid sequence: CASSTGVLAKNIQYF.

The chain joins TRBV5-1 to TRBJ2-5; D is possibly TRBD2 (5 bases). The V end lost 6 bases, the J end lost 2 bases, and 20 bases lay between the germline ends. CDR1 and CDR2 from the germline V gene are SGHRS and YFSETQ. The CDR3 covers 16 residues. The DNA for the CDR3 is TGCGCCAGCACCCCACGGAGGCGGACCTGGCAAGAGACCCAGTACTTC. Translated, it gives CASTPRRRTWQETQYF.

This clone was recorded a few times. A read error is likely here: a far larger clone is one base away. V gene TRBV4-2 combines with J gene TRBJ2-3, with 8 bases lining up with TRBD2. CDR1 and CDR2 (germline): LGHNA, YNFKEQ. V shed 1 base, J shed 1 base, and the junction held 1 base outside the gene matches. This CDR3 contains 15 residues. CDR3 in amino acids: CASSQGRGGTDTQYF. Here the CDR3 DNA reads TGTGCCAGCAGCCAAGGGCGGGGGGGCACAGATACGCAGTATTTT.

The chain joins TRBV4-2 to TRBJ1-1, with D uncertain. Germline V lookup: CDR1 LGHNA, CDR2 YNFKEQ. The CDR3 runs 15 residues. The V and J ends lost 0 bases and 10 bases respectively, with 18 bases between them. The CDR3: CASSQDQSTARGAFF. CDR3 nucleotides: TGTGCCAGCAGCCAAGATCAGTCTACAGCCCGGGGAGCTTTCTTT.

This clone occurred a few times. The chain joins TRBV5-4 to TRBJ2-1, with 12 bases aligning to TRBD2. The germline V gene has CDR1 SGHNT and CDR2 YYREEE (reference sequence). CDR3 length: 17 amino acids. V lost 0 bases, J lost 6 bases, and 7 bases stayed unmatched. This CDR3 is CASSLVLAGGLGNEQFF. CDR3 nucleotide sequence: TGTGCCAGCAGCTTGGTCCTAGCGGGGGGGTTGGGCAATGAGCAGTTCTTC. Drawing the rest from reference TRBV5-4 and TRBJ2-1, the complete variable domain is ETGVTQSPTHLIKTRGQQVTLRCSSQSGHNTVSWYQQALGQGPQFIFQYYREEENGRGNFPPRFSGLQFPNYSSELNVNALELDDSALYLCASSLVLAGGLGNEQFFGPGTRLTVL.